This paragraph reports one T cell receptor beta chain. Antigen: not known. These data belong to a study of cytomegalovirus exposure and HLA in healthy donors. Overall study results and limits: Cytomegalovirus-associated TCR beta chains were listed, numbering approximately 150. In vitro testing confirmed a few CMV-associated chains as specific for CMV antigens.

From the 120-subject validation cohort, which was separate from the roughly 670-subject first cohort, the donors were drawn. The germline V gene encodes CDR1 SNHLY and CDR2 FYNNEI. V was shortened by 1 base and J by 0 bases, with 6 bases between the two germline ends. This CDR3 contains 14 residues. Repertoires were generated with immunoSEQ multiplex PCR, while TCRdb's copy carries only in-frame clones and drops some. The sample consists of 150,000 to 200,000 clones, roughly 84% of them appearing once. Sequenced material: PBMCs. This receptor was obtained from a young man in good health and CMV-seropositive. The chain links TRBV2 to TRBJ1-2, with D uncertain. CDR3 bases: TGTGCCAGCAGTGAAGGTCCTTCTAACTATGGCTACACCTTC. This codes for CASSEGPSNYGYTF. The variable domain in full, completed from reference TRBV2 and TRBJ1-2, reads EPEVTQTPSHQVTQMGQEVILRCVPISNHLYFYWYRQILGQKVEFLVSFYNNEISEKSEIFDDQFSVERPDGSNFTLKIRSTKLEDSAMYFCASSEGPSNYGYTFGSGTRLTVV.